These T cell receptor beta chains were read from a single sample in a study of immune characterization of retroperitoneal liposarcoma. TCRdb processed the PCR reads anew with MiXCR; each CDR3 protein has one entry. The data show more than 15,000 distinct CDR3 sequences, about 35% seen once. The sequenced sample was blood. All receptors come from a male donor with retroperitoneal liposarcoma. CDR3s include the opening cysteine and the closing phenylalanine or tryptophan. Fields, in order: CDR3 protein, CDR3 DNA, J gene, clone size, V gene, D gene. The D gene is left open where the match is weak. Clone size is not always given. Where it is, it says once, few, many or a class for expanded clones.

CASSERYNEQFF | TGTGCCAGCAGTGAACGGTACAATGAGCAGTTCTTC | TRBJ2-1 | medium-sized | TRBV6-1 | .
CASRTTGANEKLFF | TGTGCCAGCAGGACCACAGGGGCTAATGAAAAACTGTTTTTT | TRBJ1-4 | . | TRBV5-3 | TRBD1
CASKHRGQPSNTGELFF | TGTGCCAGCAAACACAGGGGACAACCTTCGAACACCGGGGAGCTGTTTTTT | TRBJ2-2 | . | TRBV11-2 | TRBD1
CASRPGTLNTEAFF | TGTGCCAGCAGACCTGGGACATTGAACACTGAAGCTTTCTTT | TRBJ1-1 | many | TRBV6-1 | .
CASNPPGIGGNEQFF | TGCGCCAGCAACCCTCCAGGGATCGGAGGCAATGAGCAGTTCTTC | TRBJ2-1 | . | TRBV5-1 | .
CASSYAGTSNEQYF | TGTGCCAGCAGTTACGCCGGGACCTCTAACGAGCAGTACTTC | TRBJ2-7 | . | TRBV6-8 | .
CASNRDFSGNEQYF | TGTGCCAGCAACCGGGACTTCAGCGGAAATGAGCAGTACTTC | TRBJ2-5 | . | TRBV6-8 | .
CASSLSRWGEAFF | TGTGCCAGCAGTTTATCGCGGTGGGGTGAAGCTTTCTTT | TRBJ1-1 | . | TRBV27 | .
CASSPRRGTQFF | TGTGCCAGCAGCCCAAGGCGGGGGACCCAGTTCTTC | TRBJ2-1 | . | TRBV7-2 | TRBD2
CASSTEAFYEQFF | TGTGCCAGCAGTACCGAGGCTTTCTACGAGCAGTTCTTC | TRBJ2-1 | many | TRBV7-6 | .
CASSEYLSETQYF | TGTGCCAGCAGTGAATACTTATCGGAGACCCAGTACTTC | TRBJ2-5 | medium-sized | TRBV6-1 | .
CASSQDASSGGTQYF | TGCGCCAGCAGCCAAGATGCTTCTAGCGGGGGGACCCAGTACTTC | TRBJ2-5 | few | TRBV4-1 | TRBD2
CASSFYMGGYTF | TGTGCCAGCAGCTTTTACATGGGGGGCTACACCTTC | TRBJ1-2 | . | TRBV11-3 | .
CASSLYPSGRAANEQFF | TGTGCCAGCAGCTTATATCCTAGCGGGAGGGCCGCCAACGAGCAGTTCTTC | TRBJ2-1 | many | TRBV7-2 | TRBD2
CASRYMPTSEQFF | TGTGCCAGCAGGTACATGCCTACCTCCGAGCAGTTCTTC | TRBJ2-1 | many | TRBV6-1 | .
CASSERGRNSPLHF | TGTGCCAGCAGTGAACGGGGGCGGAATTCACCCCTCCACTTT | TRBJ1-6 | many | TRBV6-1 | .
CASSLVVGDTDTQYF | TGTGCCAGCAGCTTAGTTGTCGGGGACACAGATACGCAGTATTTT | TRBJ2-3 | many | TRBV11-3 | .
CASSLESQGLDTEAFF | TGTGCCAGCAGCTTAGAGAGTCAGGGTTTGGACACTGAAGCTTTCTTT | TRBJ1-1 | few | TRBV7-8 | .
CASKQYYTGELFF | TGTGCCAGCAAACAGTATTACACCGGGGAGCTGTTTTTT | TRBJ2-2 | . | TRBV12-3/TRBV12-4 | .
CASSVRKSGSTYNEQFF | TGTGCCAGCAGTGTGCGAAAGAGCGGGAGTACCTACAATGAGCAGTTCTTC | TRBJ2-1 | medium-sized | TRBV27 | TRBD2
CASRPQAVDNEQFF | TGTGCCAGCAGGCCACAGGCTGTCGACAATGAGCAGTTCTTC | TRBJ2-1 | medium-sized | TRBV12-3/TRBV12-4 | .
CASSETRGGSEGYTF | TGTGCCAGCAGTGAAACTCGAGGGGGATCGGAGGGCTACACCTTC | TRBJ1-2 | . | TRBV6-1 | .
CASSAVRDREQFF | TGCGCCAGCAGTGCCGTCAGGGACCGTGAGCAGTTCTTC | TRBJ2-1 | . | TRBV10-1 | .
CATIFRSSGSYEQFF | TGTGCCACCATCTTCCGGTCTAGCGGGAGCTATGAGCAGTTCTTC | TRBJ2-1 | many | TRBV7-2 | TRBD2
CASSYKATGRDYGYTF | TGTGCCAGCAGTTACAAGGCGACAGGGAGGGACTATGGCTACACCTTC | TRBJ1-2 | . | TRBV6-2/TRBV6-3 | TRBD1
CASSDPGGEQYF | TGTGCCAGCAGTGACCCGGGGGGGGAGCAGTACTTC | TRBJ2-5 | medium-sized | TRBV6-1 | TRBD2
CASSHRSNEKLFF | TGTGCCAGCAGCCACCGCTCAAATGAAAAACTGTTTTTT | TRBJ1-4 | . | TRBV6-8 | .
CASSLASSGSSYSYEQYF | TGTGCCAGCAGCTTAGCTTCTAGCGGGAGTTCCTACTCCTACGAGCAGTACTTC | TRBJ2-7 | large | TRBV7-2 | TRBD2
CASSTWTSGRAGGELFF | TGTGCCAGCAGCACCTGGACTAGCGGGAGGGCGGGAGGGGAGCTGTTTTTT | TRBJ2-2 | few | TRBV7-2 | TRBD2
CASSYSSGGWGGTDTQYF | TGTGCCAGCAGTTACTCCTCGGGAGGCTGGGGGGGCACAGATACGCAGTATTTT | TRBJ2-3 | . | TRBV6-2/TRBV6-3 | TRBD2
CASSLGRAYNEQYF | TGCGCCAGCAGCTTGGGACGCGCTTACAATGAGCAGTACTTC | TRBJ2-4 | . | TRBV5-1 | .
CASSYLGLAGGQETQFF | TGTGCCAGCAGTTACCTTGGACTAGCGGGGGGGCAAGAGACCCAGTTCTTC | TRBJ2-1 | . | TRBV6-6 | TRBD2
CASSLQGRGAYEQYF | TGTGCCAGCAGTCTACAGGGCCGAGGGGCTTACGAGCAGTACTTC | TRBJ2-7 | many | TRBV12-3/TRBV12-4 | .
CASHGQGSYEQYF | TGTGCCAGCCACGGACAGGGGAGCTACGAGCAGTACTTC | TRBJ2-7 | . | TRBV7-3 | TRBD1
CASSLARAGSQETQYF | TGTGCCAGCAGCTTAGCGCGAGCGGGAAGCCAAGAGACCCAGTACTTC | TRBJ2-5 | once | TRBV7-2 | TRBD2
CASSSTSGPAYNEQFF | TGTGCCAGCAGTTCAACCAGCGGACCAGCTTACAATGAGCAGTTCTTC | TRBJ2-1 | few | TRBV6-1 | .
CASSSGSYEQYF | TGTGCCAGTAGTAGTGGATCCTACGAGCAGTACTTC | TRBJ2-7 | few | TRBV19 | .
CASSQDLAVSYNEQFF | TGCGCCAGCAGCCAAGATCTAGCGGTTTCCTACAATGAGCAGTTCTTC | TRBJ2-1 | . | TRBV4-3 | TRBD2
CASSLGDRRRNNYEQYF | TGTGCCAGCAGTTTAGGTGACAGGCGCCGTAACAACTACGAGCAGTACTTC | TRBJ2-7 | medium-sized | TRBV12-3/TRBV12-4 | .
CASSPHRGRMSGANVLTF | TGTGCCAGCAGTCCGCACAGGGGGCGGATGTCTGGGGCCAACGTCCTGACTTTC | TRBJ2-6 | few | TRBV6-2/TRBV6-3 | TRBD1
CASSSGTGTNEQFF | TGTGCCAGCAGTTCCGGGACAGGGACCAATGAGCAGTTCTTC | TRBJ2-1 | . | TRBV6-6 | TRBD1